One sample yielded the 19 T cell receptor beta chains listed below, sequenced in a study of control samples from healthy donors and cancer patients. Clones were sequenced by immunoSEQ multiplex PCR, and TCRdb holds only the in-frame ones, with some missing. There are around 170,000 clones in the sample; around nine tenths occur only once, and around 5.1% lies in the top ten. Sequencing was carried out using blood. Receptors were obtained from a woman aged 25 to 45 in good health.

This clone was found once. This chain links TRBV10-2 with TRBJ1-1, with D uncertain. CDR3 length equals 18 residues. Trimming pared 3 bases from V and 1 base from J, leaving 21 bases between. Germline-derived CDR1 and CDR2 are WSHSY and SAAADI. This chain's CDR3 is CASSDHKDTFASNTEAFF. CDR3 nucleotides: TGCGCCAGCAGTGACCATAAAGACACCTTCGCGTCGAACACTGAAGCTTTCTTT.

This clone was observed once. The chain links TRBV20-1 to TRBJ2-1; 7 nucleotides line up with TRBD2. Germline lookup yields CDR1 DFQATT and CDR2 SNEGSKA (reference sequence). There are 11 residues in the CDR3. V lost 5 bases, J lost 6 bases, and 1 base stayed unmatched. The CDR3 DNA reads TGCAGTGCTGGACTAGGCAATGAGCAGTTCTTC. Its protein is CSAGLGNEQFF.

The chain recombines TRBV3-1 (or the pseudogene TRBV3-2) with TRBJ2-5; tentative D call: TRBD1 (6 bases). CDR3 length: 14 amino acids. V gave up 3 bases and J gave up 5 bases, with 13 bases separating them. Germline V gene data show CDR1 as LGHDT and CDR2 as YNNKEL (reference sequence). The CDR3 coding sequence is TGTGCCAGCAGCCAGGGGGCGCGGGTTGAGACCCAGTACTTC. It specifies CASSQGARVETQYF.

This clone was recorded only once. The chain joins TRBV5-6 to TRBJ2-2; TRBD1 matches 8 bases. Per the germline V gene, CDR1 is SGHDT and CDR2 is YYEEEE. V lost 6 bases to trimming and J lost 4 bases; unmatched junction nucleotides: 8. The CDR3 contains 15 residues. The CDR3 nucleotides are TGTGCCAGCACCTGGGGACAGGTGGGCACCGGGGAGCTGTTTTTT. Encoded protein: CASTWGQVGTGELFF.

This clone came up a few times. The chain carries TRBV5-1 and TRBJ2-5, with D uncertain. V was clipped by 0 bases and J by 3 bases, with 0 bases between them. Germline V gene lookup returns CDR1 SGHRS and CDR2 YFSETQ. The CDR3 consists of 11 residues. CDR3: CASSLEETQYF. For the CDR3, the DNA is TGCGCCAGCAGCTTGGAAGAGACCCAGTACTTC.

The chain links TRBV14 to TRBJ1-6, with D perhaps TRBD1 (6 bases). CDR1 and CDR2 from the germline V gene are SGHDN and FVKESK. Trimming removed 3 bases from V and 10 bases from J, with 13 bases in between. The CDR3 totals 14 residues. The CDR3 nucleotides read TGTGCCAGCAGCCAGTGGGGGGCTCGATCACCCCTCCACTTT. Translated, it gives CASSQWGARSPLHF.

The chain couples TRBV5-8 to TRBJ2-1, with D tentatively TRBD2 (5 bases). The CDR3 is made up of 13 amino acids. The germline V gene encodes CDR1 SGHTS and CDR2 YDEGEE. The ends were cut back, 0 bases at V and 7 bases at J, with 8 bases in the middle. The CDR3 loop reads CASSLEAGNEQFF. In nucleotides, the CDR3 is TGTGCCAGCAGCTTGGAGGCGGGTAATGAGCAGTTCTTC.

Regarding this clone: At the DNA level, this CDR3 is encoded by other sequences in the same sample as well. The chain has TRBV12-3 or TRBV12-4 and TRBJ2-5; D is unresolved. The CDR3 extends over 11 amino acids. V was clipped by 3 bases and J by 5 bases, with 4 bases between them. The CDR3: CASSFRETQYF. CDR3 DNA: TGTGCCAGCAGTTTCCGGGAGACCCAGTACTTC.

As to this clone: Its ends do not fully match the called genes, so a read error is possible. This chain uses TRBV7-2 with TRBJ2-5; the D is unclear. Per germline, CDR1 SGHTA and CDR2 FQGNSA. CDR3 length: 13 amino acids. CDR3 DNA: TGTGCCAGCAGAGACTCGGGTCAAGGGACCCAGTACTTC. It specifies CASRDSGQGTQYF.

The chain has TRBV29-1 and TRBJ1-1; 10 bases are a match to TRBD1. Trimming at V came to 7 bases and at J to 8 bases, leaving 7 bases not matched to a gene. The CDR3 spans 12 residues. Germline V CDR1 and CDR2: SQVTM, ANQGSEA. CDR3 coding DNA: TGCAGCGGACGGACAGGGGGTTTAGAAGCTTTCTTT. It specifies CSGRTGGLEAFF.

This clone showed up just once. The rearrangement links TRBV4-1 to TRBJ2-1; 9 bases match TRBD2. V shed 0 bases, J shed 7 bases, and the junction held 4 bases outside the gene matches. This CDR3 has 15 residues. The germline V gene has CDR1 MGHRA and CDR2 YSYEKL. The CDR3, as DNA: TGCGCCAGCAGCCAAGAAGGCGGGGGGGCAAATGAGCAGTTCTTC. Its translation is CASSQEGGGANEQFF.

This rearrangement joins TRBV12-5 to TRBJ2-3; 7 bases agree with TRBD1. The CDR3 spans 17 residues. CDR1 and CDR2 from the germline V gene are LGHNT and FRNRAP. Trimming at V came to 3 bases and at J to 4 bases, leaving 13 bases not matched to a gene. The CDR3 nucleotides are TGTGCTAGTGGTTTTGGGACAGATCAGGGGAGTGCAGATACGCAGTATTTT. Encoded protein: CASGFGTDQGSADTQYF.

The J gene is TRBJ1-1, the V gene TRBV19, with D hard to call. The CDR3 is 12 residues long. Germline V gene data show CDR1 as LNHDA and CDR2 as SQIVND (reference sequence). V shed 3 bases and J shed 11 bases, with 13 bases lying between them. The CDR3 DNA follows: TGTGCCAGTAGTATCGGCTCCGTCGGGGCTTTCTTT. Translating gives CASSIGSVGAFF. The full variable domain, rest sourced from reference TRBV19 and TRBJ1-1, is DGGITQSPKYLFRKEGQNVTLSCEQNLNHDAMYWYRQDPGQGLRLIYYSQIVNDFQKGDIAEGYSVSREKKESFPLTVTSAQKNPTAFYLCASSIGSVGAFFGQGTRLTVV.

The chain combines TRBV6-5 with TRBJ1-5, with D hard to call. Germline V lookup: CDR1 MNHEY, CDR2 SVGAGI. V was pared by 8 bases and J by 1 base, with 12 bases between. The CDR3 contains 14 residues. The CDR3: CASATTDSNQPQHF. The CDR3 DNA reads as TGTGCCAGCGCGACCACGGACAGCAATCAGCCCCAGCATTTT.

The chain combines TRBV29-1 with TRBJ2-7; D might be TRBD2 (6 bases). The germline V and J ends were trimmed by 4 bases and 3 bases, with 10 bases remaining between them. This CDR3 has 12 amino acids. Germline-derived CDR1 and CDR2 are SQVTM and ANQGSEA. This CDR3 is CSVGLGGYEQYF. Written as DNA, the CDR3 is TGCAGCGTTGGGCTGGGAGGCTACGAGCAGTACTTC.

The chain uses TRBV9 and TRBJ1-1; 8 nucleotides align to TRBD1. With 3 bases clipped from V and 3 bases from J, the junction kept 7 bases outside the gene matches. This CDR3 is built from 15 residues. Germline V lookup: CDR1 SGDLS, CDR2 YYNGEE. CDR3 sequence reads: CASSAGGTGDTEAFF. CDR3 nucleotides: TGTGCCAGCAGCGCTGGGGGGACAGGTGACACTGAAGCTTTCTTT.

The rearrangement links TRBV5-1 to TRBJ2-1, with TRBD2 matching over 10 bases. CDR3 length: 16 residues. V lost 3 bases and J lost 8; bases outside the gene matches: 11. Germline V lookup: CDR1 SGHRS, CDR2 YFSETQ. The CDR3 protein is CASSSPPAGGPDEQFF. CDR3 DNA sequence: TGCGCCAGCAGCTCTCCTCCAGCGGGAGGGCCGGATGAGCAGTTCTTC.

This chain uses TRBV6-6 with TRBJ2-1, with TRBD1 as a possible D gene (6 bases). CDR1 and CDR2 from the germline V gene are MNHNY and SVGAGI (reference sequence). The germline V and J ends were trimmed by 7 bases and 3 bases, with 16 bases remaining between them. CDR3 size: 15 residues. As DNA, the CDR3 is TGTGCCAGCACGTCGGCACAGGGAAACTACAATGAGCAGTTCTTC. It is translated as CASTSAQGNYNEQFF.

The chain carries TRBV6-5 and TRBJ2-2; unclear D gene. The CDR3 sequence is 12 residues long. CDR1 and CDR2 (germline): MNHEY, SVGAGI. Trimming cost V 2 bases and J 8 bases, with 6 bases left between them. The CDR3 DNA follows: TGTGCCAGCAGTTACAGGTTAGGGGAGCTGTTTTTT. Amino acid sequence: CASSYRLGELFF.